The T cell receptor (beta chain) described here comes from a study of cytomegalovirus exposure and HLA in healthy donors. Both 60 Vbeta primers and 13 Jbeta primers went into the PCR. Method: immunoSEQ multiplex PCR; TCRdb's copy keeps in-frame clones and lacks some. The sample lists about 130,000 clones, roughly 85% seen once, with more than 3.5% in the top ten. Trimming removed 8 bases from V and 7 bases from J, with 17 bases in between. This CDR3 has 14 residues. CDR1 and CDR2 from the germline V gene are MNHNS and SASEGT. The J gene is TRBJ1-4, the V gene TRBV6-1; D gene unclear. The sample was PBMCs. The receptor's source is a woman aged 40 to 55 in good health and CMV-seropositive. CDR3 residues: CASGLGVRGEKLFF. The DNA for the CDR3 is TGTGCCAGCGGTCTCGGCGTTCGGGGTGAAAAACTGTTTTTT.